This entry features one T cell receptor beta chain sequence. Its specific antigen is unknown. It has no much larger one-base neighbor in the sample; base qualities were not kept. Trimming at the junction amounts to 4 bases on V and 2 bases on J, and the germline ends lie 16 bases apart. Including cysteine and phenylalanine, the CDR3 has 15 amino acids. The only DNA kept is the CDR3, 45 bases in frame from the first base. Via the germline V gene (reference sequence), CDR1 is GTSNPN and CDR2 SVGIG. Libraries were constructed by the immunoSEQ multiplex PCR assay. A mixture of 60 forward primers for TCR Vbeta segments and 13 reverse primers for TCR Jbeta segments was used in the multiplex PCR. A multiplex PCR assay on genomic DNA amplified the CDR3 region of rearranged TCR beta genes. The Illumina HiSeq System was used to sequence the amplified TCR beta libraries as 87-base-pair reads. In the paper's pipeline: A later analysis counted some 80 million unique TCR beta chains across the 666 repertoires, and around 9.9 million of these chains were shared by at least two donors. Raw reads were error-corrected and collapsed into unique sequences with a nearest-neighbor algorithm that merged closely related sequences to remove PCR and sequencing errors. To assign V, D and J gene segments, CDR3 sequences were aligned to IMGT reference sequences. For a sequence to be retained, a match of at least six nucleotides to both a V gene segment and a J gene segment was required. A rearrangement counted as productive if the CDR3 had no stop codons and remained in frame with V and J, and every other rearrangement counted as non-productive. Following IMGT convention, CDR3 was defined as the stretch from the second conserved V-encoded cysteine up to the conserved J-encoded phenylalanine. In an earlier analysis of some 550 of the donors, sequences lacking an unambiguous match to a single V gene segment were excluded. An earlier analysis of approximately 590 of the donors classified V segments as functional when productive rearrangements were above 56.7% and as segregating when the standard deviation between donors was above 5%. A statistical classification framework was developed to diagnose cytomegalovirus status using the catalog of TCR beta chain sequences. V and J gene assignment, in a later analysis, came from comparing TCR nucleotide sequences with IMGT/GENE-DB human TR gene sequences. A later analysis assigned CDR3 sequences and most-parsimonious VDJ recombination scenarios with the TCRdist pipeline. A later analysis defined each TCR beta chain by its CDR3 amino acid sequence plus V-gene family, and excluded reads lacking a unique V-gene family. As a way to deal with suspected cross-contamination and a sequencing artifact, a later analysis dropped 592 nucleotide sequences that were highly shared and had low generation probability. In a later analysis, a clonal expansion index for each public chain was calculated from normalized within-repertoire ranks of inferred template counts. Generation probabilities in a later analysis came from a VDJ recombination model fitted to out-of-frame rearrangements, and those results were checked against IGoR. In a later analysis, hypergeometric tests were used to score TCR-TCR, TCR-HLA and TCR-CMV co-occurrence, with a repertoire-size bias correction applied to TCR pairs. To estimate false discovery rates, a later analysis permuted the HLA or CMV assignments 20 times. In a later analysis, co-occurring TCRs were grouped using DBSCAN, and TCRdist sequence similarity was added for clustering within HLA-allele-positive subsets. For co-occurrence clustering, repertoires with fewer than 30,000 or more than 120,000 public chains were excluded, along with several repertoires with anomalous nucleotide sharing. Here the immuneACCESS table is served through TCRdb, limited to in-frame sequences with V and J called. Missing clones are a known gap in these copies; in checked studies unresolved V genes cover under half, and the rest lacks a known reason. V and J calls and clone size are as listed in that table; D and trimming were resolved from the DNA. This sample has approximately 120,000 clones in its table, and about 76% of those were observed once. Less than 15% of the sample is held by the ten biggest clonotypes.

This sample was included in a study of cytomegalovirus exposure and HLA in healthy donors (dated by TCRdb to the late 2010s). Regarding the complete study: In an earlier analysis of roughly 500 of the donors, 250 to 300 Gb of sequence data and just under 120 million unique TCR beta sequences from 150 million to 200 million T cells were reported. Donor age, sex, ethnicity and CMV serostatus were compiled together with the repertoire data. A later analysis re-examined previously published TCR beta repertoires from 600 to 700 donors and added high-resolution HLA genotyping to investigate patterns of TCR occurrence. The later analysis used no new phenotypic data to find candidate immune exposures, relying instead on TCR beta sequences and their occurrence across donors. An earlier analysis of a few hundred of the donors applied high-throughput TCR beta sequencing to assess whether each TCR beta V gene segment acted as functional or pseudogenic. The T cell repertoires of 700 or so subjects were profiled by immunosequencing and related to cytomegalovirus serostatus. The genetic ancestry cluster associated with self-reported Caucasian donors included around 76% of the 350 to 500 genotyped donors. The number of typed donors differed by locus: roughly 620-640 for A, B, C, DRB1 and DQB1; 522 for DQA1; approximately 600 for DPA1; and 400 to 480 for DPB1. Across around 400 genotyped donors of the cohort, an average of approximately 240,000 unique TCR beta nucleotide sequences per donor were sequenced, and around 20% of those sequences were non-productive. Every repertoire in the discovery cohort had been generated on one and the same sequencing platform. A separate validation cohort of roughly 130 different subjects was used in addition to the roughly 700-subject first cohort. In a later genetic analysis, genome-wide SNP genotypes for about 55% of the roughly 700 donors were used, and that subset was treated as a discovery cohort. The study was designed to test whether signatures of past pathogen exposure could be identified by cataloging public T cell receptors. High-throughput TCR immunosequencing, statistical association of individual TCRs with disease status, and machine learning were combined to predict cytomegalovirus infection status. Class I and class II HLA loci were covered by the typing at four-digit resolution. Four or five DR-DQ haplotypes were handled as single units for association and clustering because linkage in the cohort was strong. Roughly 310 gigabases of sequencing data and some 85 million unique TCR sequences were included in an early release covering about 620 HLA-typed donors.

The cohort comprised 710 or so healthy bone marrow donors. At the time of sampling, every cohort member was nominally healthy, though immune exposures that went unrecorded were likely present. The donor was CMV seropositive and was included in the group of 300 or so seropositive cohort members. A peripheral blood sample was collected from each donor, and TCR beta sequencing was performed on peripheral blood mononuclear cells. Genomic DNA extraction from the blood cell samples was performed with the Qiagen DNeasy Blood Extraction Kit. Broader findings and caveats from the paper: In a later analysis, the rate of TCR association differed among HLA loci, with DRB1 alleles having the most associated TCRs and HLA-C alleles having the fewest. A later genetic analysis associated a missense DCLRE1C variant with V-gene and J-gene trimming of TCR beta chains, and an independent cohort replicated the association. A few of the identified cytomegalovirus-associated TCR beta chains were confirmed in vitro to be specific for cytomegalovirus antigens. In a later analysis, 15,000 to 20,000 TCR beta sequences were associated with specific HLA alleles at a false discovery rate of 0.05. Because HLA typing was unavailable for some donors at each locus, only the typed subset was used in association tests. The sequencing pipeline was judged likely to have produced a cluster of highly shared sequence variants as a technical artifact. In a later analysis, HLA-associated TCR beta chains were found to be more clonally expanded and to have lower generation probabilities than equally common non-associated chains. Sequencing depth was assumed to be roughly uniform across donors in the presence/absence analyses, though that assumption may not hold. Most TCR sequences were seen in very few donors, while some public TCRs were found in many individuals. A further reported finding was that TCR beta sequences accurately predicted the HLA-A and HLA-B alleles for most subjects in the first cohort. Some IMGT-functional V segments, including TRBV6-2 and TRBV6-3, could not be told apart with the 87-base-pair reads, so those segments were excluded. The authors suggested that the approach could potentially be generalized to other disease states and immunological phenotypes. According to a later genetic analysis, donors in an Asian-associated ancestry cluster had fewer N-insertions in productive TCRs than the roughly 660-donor mean. In a later analysis, most CMV-associated TCR beta chains were found to appear HLA-restricted, with HLA associations seemingly driven largely by CMV exposure. An earlier analysis of approximately 530 of the donors showed that most TCR beta V segments appeared in productive rearrangements either about 87% or about 30% of the time, which broadly matched IMGT annotations. When HLA alleles, especially DR and DQ, strongly co-occurred, attributing TCR associations to individual alleles was difficult. A total of fewer than 200 TCR beta chains were listed by the study as associated with cytomegalovirus. Correlated functional status among segregating V segments might be attributable to linkage disequilibrium, but an unknown experimental factor could not be ruled out. For the cohort, immune exposure information was limited to CMV serostatus. Because counts were too low, seventeen rarely observed V segments, including chromosome 9 orphons, were left out of the earlier analysis of several hundred of the donors. The classifier was reported to diagnose cytomegalovirus status with high specificity and sensitivity in both the original and validation cohorts. In a later analysis, several top co-occurrence clusters were reported to appear linked to parvovirus B19, influenza, CMV and Epstein-Barr virus. In this cohort, only TCR beta chains were sequenced, and detectable features were limited by the absence of alpha or paired-chain data.

This TCR came from a woman aged 40-49 years in good health and CMV-seropositive. The rearrangement combines TRBV30 with TRBJ2-3; the best D guess is TRBD2, with 6 bases matching. The sample comprised PBMCs. The CDR3 corresponds to CAWTRLGRPTDTQYF. The nucleotide sequence reads TGTGCCTGGACCCGACTAGGGCGCCCCACAGATACGCAGTATTTT.